These 5 T cell receptor beta chains were all obtained from the same sample, sequenced in a study of human T cells and chemical hapten exposure. One entry per CDR3 protein, called by TCRdb with MiXCR from the RACE reads. The table has tens of thousands of distinct CDR3 sequences, approximately 9.8% seen once; the top ten hold more than 2.5%. Time point noted: patch test 1, 2 weeks after DPC sensitization. The treatment here: therapeutic diphenylcyclopropenone sensitization with weekly scalp DPC. The sample here was whole blood, taken in connection with sensitization to the hapten diphenylcyclopropenone (DPC). The receptor set was obtained from a woman in her 40s with alopecia areata. Some clones in this sample may be carry-over from other donors' samples.

At least ten counts were recorded for this clonotype. V is TRBV18 and J is TRBJ1-1; D gene uncertain. The V gene lost 1 base and the J gene lost 4 bases, with 13 bases spanning the gap. This CDR3 is 15 amino acids long. Germline V gene data show CDR1 as KGHSH and CDR2 as LQKENI. Here the CDR3 DNA reads TGTGCCAGCTCACCACGTCTAGAACGGGGCACTGAAGCTTTCTTT. It codes for CASSPRLERGTEAFF.

This clonotype was seen many times. CDR3 residues: CSVEDIDRATDTQYF. DNA for the CDR3: TGCAGCGTTGAAGATATTGACAGGGCCACAGATACGCAGTATTTT. This rearrangement joins TRBV29-1 to TRBJ2-3, with TRBD1 matching 7 bases. Looked up from germline, CDR1 is SQVTM and CDR2 is ANQGSEA. This CDR3 comprises 15 residues. The V segment lost 0 bases and the J segment 2 bases; nucleotides outside the gene matches: 5.

The V call is TRBV6-2 or TRBV6-3, the J call TRBJ2-2, with D tentatively TRBD2 (5 bases). This CDR3 has 14 residues. CDR1 MNHEY and CDR2 SVGEGT come from the germline V gene. V was pared by 7 bases and J by 6 bases, with 15 bases between. CDR3 sequence reads: CASKLSLGAGELFF. The CDR3 DNA sequence: TGTGCCAGCAAGTTAAGTTTGGGAGCCGGGGAGCTGTTTTTT.

Ten or more counts support this clonotype. The chain recombines TRBV5-1 with TRBJ1-1; D not certain. CDR3 size: 14 residues. CDR1 and CDR2 from the germline V gene are SGHRS and YFSETQ. V lost 0 bases to trimming and J lost 2 bases, with 8 bases between them. For the CDR3, the DNA is TGCGCCAGCAGCTTGGCCCCAGAAAACACTGAAGCTTTCTTT. Protein sequence: CASSLAPENTEAFF.

This clonotype was observed many times. The chain uses TRBV7-6 and TRBJ1-4; TRBD1 is a possible D gene (5 bases). The CDR3 is 15 amino acids. Germline values: CDR1 SGHVS, CDR2 FNYEAQ. V was pared by 5 bases and J by 7 bases, with 17 bases between. DNA of the CDR3: TGTGCCAGCAGCCTGAATATTCCCGGGGGTGAAAAACTGTTTTTT. This codes for CASSLNIPGGEKLFF.